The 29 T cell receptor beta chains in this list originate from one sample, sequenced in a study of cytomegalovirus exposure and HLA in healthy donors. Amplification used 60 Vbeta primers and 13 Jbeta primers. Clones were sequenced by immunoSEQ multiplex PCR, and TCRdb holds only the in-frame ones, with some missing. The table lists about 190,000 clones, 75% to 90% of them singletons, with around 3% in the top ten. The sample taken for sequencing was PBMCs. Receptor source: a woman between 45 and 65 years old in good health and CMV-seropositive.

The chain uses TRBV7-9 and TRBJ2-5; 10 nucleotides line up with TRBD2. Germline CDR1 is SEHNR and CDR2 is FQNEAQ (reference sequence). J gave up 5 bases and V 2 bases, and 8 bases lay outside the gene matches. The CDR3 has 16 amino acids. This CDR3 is CASSLLAGAVGETQYF. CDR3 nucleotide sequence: TGTGCCAGCAGCTTACTAGCGGGGGCGGTAGGGGAGACCCAGTACTTC.

The CDR3 reads CASSGTRSSYEQYF. The CDR3 nucleotides are TGTGCCAGCAGCGGGACAAGGAGCTCCTACGAGCAGTACTTC. The V call is TRBV28, the J call TRBJ2-7; D may be TRBD1 (6 bases). V lost 6 bases and J lost 0, with 12 bases in between. The CDR3 runs 14 residues. The germline V gene has CDR1 MDHEN and CDR2 SYDVKM.

CDR3: CASSQGGAGGRETQYF. The DNA of the CDR3 is TGCGCCAGCAGCCAAGGTGGGGCAGGGGGGCGCGAGACCCAGTACTTC. The chain couples TRBV4-1 to TRBJ2-5, with D perhaps matching TRBD1 (7 bases). The germline V and J ends were trimmed by 1 base and 5 bases, with 17 bases remaining between them. The CDR3 has 16 amino acids. The germline gives CDR1 MGHRA, CDR2 YSYEKL.

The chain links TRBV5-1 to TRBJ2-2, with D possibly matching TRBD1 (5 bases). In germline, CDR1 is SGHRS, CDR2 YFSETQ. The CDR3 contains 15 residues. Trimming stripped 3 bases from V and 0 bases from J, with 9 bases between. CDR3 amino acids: CASSYQGTNTGELFF. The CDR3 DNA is TGCGCCAGCAGCTACCAGGGAACGAACACCGGGGAGCTGTTTTTT.

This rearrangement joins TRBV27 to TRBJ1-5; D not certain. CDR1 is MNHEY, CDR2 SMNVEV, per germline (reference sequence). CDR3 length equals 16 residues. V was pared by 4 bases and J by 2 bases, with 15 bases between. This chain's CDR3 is CASSSTTVSGNQPQHF. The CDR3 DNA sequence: TGTGCCAGCAGTTCAACGACGGTAAGCGGCAATCAGCCCCAGCATTTT.

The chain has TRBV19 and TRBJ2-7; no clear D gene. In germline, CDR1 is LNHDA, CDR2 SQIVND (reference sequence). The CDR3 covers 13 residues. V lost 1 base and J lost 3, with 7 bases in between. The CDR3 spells CASSIGHFYEQYF. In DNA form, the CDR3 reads TGTGCCAGTAGTATAGGTCACTTCTACGAGCAGTACTTC. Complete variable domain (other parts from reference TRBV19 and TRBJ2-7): DGGITQSPKYLFRKEGQNVTLSCEQNLNHDAMYWYRQDPGQGLRLIYYSQIVNDFQKGDIAEGYSVSREKKESFPLTVTSAQKNPTAFYLCASSIGHFYEQYFGPGTRLTVT.

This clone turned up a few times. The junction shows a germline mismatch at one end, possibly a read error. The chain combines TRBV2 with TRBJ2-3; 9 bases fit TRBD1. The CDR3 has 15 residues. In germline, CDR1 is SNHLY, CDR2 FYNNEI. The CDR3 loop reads CASIEGTGNTDTQYF. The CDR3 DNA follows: TGTGCCAGCATTGAAGGGACAGGGAACACAGATACGCAGTATTTT. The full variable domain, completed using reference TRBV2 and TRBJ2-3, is EPEVTQTPSHQVTQMGQEVILRCVPISNHLYFYWYRQILGQKVEFLVSFYNNEISEKSEIFDDQFSVERPDGSNFTLKIRSTKLEDSAMYFCASIEGTGNTDTQYFGPGTRLTVL.

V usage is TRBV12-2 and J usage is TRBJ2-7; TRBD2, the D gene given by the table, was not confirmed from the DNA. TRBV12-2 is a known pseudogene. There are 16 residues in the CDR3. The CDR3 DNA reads TGTGCAAGTCGCTTAGCGAGGACTAGCGGAAAATACGAGCAGTACTTC. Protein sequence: CASRLARTSGKYEQYF.

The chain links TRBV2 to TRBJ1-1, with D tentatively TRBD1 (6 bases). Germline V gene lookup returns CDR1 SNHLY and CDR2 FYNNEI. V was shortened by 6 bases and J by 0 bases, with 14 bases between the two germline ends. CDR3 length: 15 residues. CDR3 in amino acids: CASRQRGGVNTEAFF. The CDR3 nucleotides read TGTGCCAGCAGGCAGAGAGGGGGGGTGAACACTGAAGCTTTCTTT. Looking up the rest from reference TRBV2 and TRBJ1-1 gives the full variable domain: EPEVTQTPSHQVTQMGQEVILRCVPISNHLYFYWYRQILGQKVEFLVSFYNNEISEKSEIFDDQFSVERPDGSNFTLKIRSTKLEDSAMYFCASRQRGGVNTEAFFGQGTRLTVV.

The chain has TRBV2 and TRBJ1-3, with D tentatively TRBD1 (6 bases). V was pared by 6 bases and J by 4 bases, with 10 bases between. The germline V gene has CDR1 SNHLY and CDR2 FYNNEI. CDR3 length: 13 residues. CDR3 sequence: CASRRGAGNTIYF. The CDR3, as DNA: TGTGCCAGCAGACGGGGGGCCGGAAACACCATATATTTT.

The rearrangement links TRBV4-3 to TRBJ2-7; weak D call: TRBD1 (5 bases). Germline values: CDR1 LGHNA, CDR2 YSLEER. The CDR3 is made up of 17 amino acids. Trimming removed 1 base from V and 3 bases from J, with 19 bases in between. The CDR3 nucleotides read TGCGCCAGCAGCCAAGCCACCAGGGCAGGAGCCGACTACGAGCAGTACTTC. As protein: CASSQATRAGADYEQYF.

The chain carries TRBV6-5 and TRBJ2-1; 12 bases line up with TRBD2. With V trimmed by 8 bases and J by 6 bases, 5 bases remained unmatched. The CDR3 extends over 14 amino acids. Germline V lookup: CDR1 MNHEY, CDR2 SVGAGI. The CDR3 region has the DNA TGTGCCAGCGCTAGCGGGGGGGCCTCCAATGAGCAGTTCTTC. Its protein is CASASGGASNEQFF.

The CDR3 spells CASSLVPRGLAGQETQYF. CDR3 DNA sequence: TGTGCCAGCAGCTTAGTACCTCGGGGACTAGCGGGGCAAGAGACCCAGTACTTC. The genes are TRBV11-2 and TRBJ2-5; TRBD2 matches 13 bases. The germline gives CDR1 SGHAT, CDR2 FQNNGV. The CDR3 spans 18 residues. Germline trimming cut 1 base from V and 2 bases from J; bases unmatched to any gene: 7.

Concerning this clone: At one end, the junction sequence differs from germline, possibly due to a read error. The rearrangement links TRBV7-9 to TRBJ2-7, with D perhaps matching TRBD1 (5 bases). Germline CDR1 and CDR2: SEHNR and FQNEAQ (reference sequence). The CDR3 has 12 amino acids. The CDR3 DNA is TGTTCCAGCAGCCGGACAACCTACGAGCAGTACTTC. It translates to CSSSRTTYEQYF.

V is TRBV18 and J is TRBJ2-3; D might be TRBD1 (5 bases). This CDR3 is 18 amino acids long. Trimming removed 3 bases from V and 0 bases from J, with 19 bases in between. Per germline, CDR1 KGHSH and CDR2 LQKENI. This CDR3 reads CASSPTIVRRASTDTQYF. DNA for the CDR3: TGTGCCAGCTCACCTACAATTGTTCGCAGGGCCAGCACAGATACGCAGTATTTT. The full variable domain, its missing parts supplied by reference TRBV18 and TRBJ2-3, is NAGVMQNPRHLVRRRGQEARLRCSPMKGHSHVYWYRQLPEEGLKFMVYLQKENIIDESGMPKERFSAEFPKEGPSILRIQQVVRGDSAAYFCASSPTIVRRASTDTQYFGPGTRLTVL.

The CDR3 reads CASSSQGGDTEAFF. In nucleotides, the CDR3 is TGTGCCAGCAGCTCCCAAGGGGGGGACACTGAAGCTTTCTTT. The rearrangement links TRBV9 to TRBJ1-1; D may be TRBD1 (6 bases). The CDR3 extends over 14 amino acids. CDR1 is SGDLS and CDR2 is YYNGEE in the germline V gene. The ends were cut back, 4 bases at V and 3 bases at J, with 13 bases in the middle.

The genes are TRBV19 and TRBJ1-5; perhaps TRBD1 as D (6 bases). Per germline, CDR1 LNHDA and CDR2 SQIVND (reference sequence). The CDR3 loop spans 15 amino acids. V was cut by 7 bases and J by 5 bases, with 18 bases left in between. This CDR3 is CASTDGDRTYQPQHF. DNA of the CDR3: TGTGCCAGTACCGACGGAGACAGGACCTATCAGCCCCAGCATTTT.

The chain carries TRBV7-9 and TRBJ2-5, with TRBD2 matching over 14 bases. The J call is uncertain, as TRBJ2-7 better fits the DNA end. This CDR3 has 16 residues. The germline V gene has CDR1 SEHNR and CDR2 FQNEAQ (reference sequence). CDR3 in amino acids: CASSSGTSGSSYEQYF. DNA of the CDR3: TGTGCCAGCAGCTCCGGGACTAGCGGGAGCTCCTACGAGCAGTACTTC.

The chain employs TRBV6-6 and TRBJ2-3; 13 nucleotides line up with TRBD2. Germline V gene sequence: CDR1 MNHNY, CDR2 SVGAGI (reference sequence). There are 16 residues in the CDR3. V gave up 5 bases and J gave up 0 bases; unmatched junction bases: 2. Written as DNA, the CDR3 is TGTGCCAGCAGTCGGACTAGCGGGGGAAGCACAGATACGCAGTATTTT. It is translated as CASSRTSGGSTDTQYF.

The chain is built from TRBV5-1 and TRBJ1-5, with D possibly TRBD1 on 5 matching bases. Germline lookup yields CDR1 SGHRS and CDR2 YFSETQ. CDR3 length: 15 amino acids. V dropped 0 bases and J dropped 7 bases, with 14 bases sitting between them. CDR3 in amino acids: CASSLDGGFEQPQHF. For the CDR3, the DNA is TGCGCCAGCAGCTTGGATGGGGGGTTTGAGCAGCCCCAGCATTTT. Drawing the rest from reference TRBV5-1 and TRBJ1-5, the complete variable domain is KAGVTQTPRYLIKTRGQQVTLSCSPISGHRSVSWYQQTPGQGLQFLFEYFSETQRNKGNFPGRFSGRQFSNSRSEMNVSTLELGDSALYLCASSLDGGFEQPQHFGDGTRLSIL.

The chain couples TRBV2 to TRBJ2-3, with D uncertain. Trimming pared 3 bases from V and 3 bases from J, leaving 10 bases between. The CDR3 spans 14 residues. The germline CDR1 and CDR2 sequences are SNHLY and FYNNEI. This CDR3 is CASSDVRGTDTQYF. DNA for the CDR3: TGTGCCAGCAGTGATGTCAGAGGAACAGATACGCAGTATTTT.

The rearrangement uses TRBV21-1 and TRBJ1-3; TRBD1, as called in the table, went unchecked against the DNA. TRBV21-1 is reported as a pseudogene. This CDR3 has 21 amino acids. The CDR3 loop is CASSDPGTGGSNNPSGNTIYF. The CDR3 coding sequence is TGTGCCAGCAGCGACCCCGGGACAGGGGGTTCAAATAACCCCTCTGGAAACACCATATATTTT.

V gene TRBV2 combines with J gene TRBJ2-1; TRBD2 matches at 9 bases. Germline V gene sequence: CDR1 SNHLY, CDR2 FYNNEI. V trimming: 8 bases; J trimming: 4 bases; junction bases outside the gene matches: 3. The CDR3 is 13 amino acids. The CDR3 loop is CASRAGGYNEQFF. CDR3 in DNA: TGTGCCAGCCGGGCGGGGGGGTACAATGAGCAGTTCTTC.

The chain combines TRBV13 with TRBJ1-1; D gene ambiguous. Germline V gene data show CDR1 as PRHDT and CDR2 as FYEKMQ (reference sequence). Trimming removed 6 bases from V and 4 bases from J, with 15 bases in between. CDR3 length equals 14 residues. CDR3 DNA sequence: TGTGCCAGCAGTTTACCGGGGAGCGGCACTGAAGCTTTCTTT. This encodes CASSLPGSGTEAFF.

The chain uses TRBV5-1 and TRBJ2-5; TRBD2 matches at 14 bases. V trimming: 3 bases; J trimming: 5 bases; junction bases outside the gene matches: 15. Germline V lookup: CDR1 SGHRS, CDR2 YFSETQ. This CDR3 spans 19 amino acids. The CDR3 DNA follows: TGCGCCAGCAGCTCAACCCTGACTAGCGGGGGGGCCTTTGGGGAGACCCAGTACTTC. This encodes CASSSTLTSGGAFGETQYF.

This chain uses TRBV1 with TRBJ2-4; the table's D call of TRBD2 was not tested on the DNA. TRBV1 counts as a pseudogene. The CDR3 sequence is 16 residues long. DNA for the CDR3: TGCACCAGCATCCCGGGACTAGCGGTAGCCAAAAACATTCAGTACTTC. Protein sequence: CTSIPGLAVAKNIQYF.

The chain's CDR3 is CASSLNRGWDNEQFF. DNA of the CDR3: TGTGCCAGCAGCTTAAATAGGGGCTGGGACAATGAGCAGTTCTTC. This chain uses TRBV11-2 with TRBJ2-1, with D possibly TRBD1 on 5 matching bases. Trimming took off 2 bases at V and 5 bases at J, with 13 bases between the two ends. This CDR3 is built from 15 residues. Germline assignment: CDR1 SGHAT and CDR2 FQNNGV. Supplemented by reference TRBV11-2 and TRBJ2-1, the full variable domain reads EAGVAQSPRYKIIEKRQSVAFWCNPISGHATLYWYQQILGQGPKLLIQFQNNGVVDDSQLPKDRFSAERLKGVDSTLKIQPAKLEDSAVYLCASSLNRGWDNEQFFGPGTRLTVL.

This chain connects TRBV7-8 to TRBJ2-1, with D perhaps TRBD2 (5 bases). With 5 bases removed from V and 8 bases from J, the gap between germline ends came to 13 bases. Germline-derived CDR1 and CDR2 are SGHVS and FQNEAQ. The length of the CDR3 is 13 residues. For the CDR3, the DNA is TGTGCCAGCAGCGAAAGTCTAGCCCATGAGCAGTTCTTC. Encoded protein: CASSESLAHEQFF. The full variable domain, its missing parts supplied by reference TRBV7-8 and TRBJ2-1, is GAGVSQSPRYKVAKRGQDVALRCDPISGHVSLFWYQQALGQGPEFLTYFQNEAQLDKSGLPSDRFFAERPEGSVSTLKIQRTQQEDSAVYLCASSESLAHEQFFGPGTRLTVL.

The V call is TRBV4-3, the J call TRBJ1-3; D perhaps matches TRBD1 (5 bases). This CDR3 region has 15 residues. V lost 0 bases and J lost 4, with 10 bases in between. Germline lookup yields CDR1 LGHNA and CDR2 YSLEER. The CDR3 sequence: CASSQDQTAGNTIYF. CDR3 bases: TGCGCCAGCAGCCAAGATCAGACAGCCGGAAACACCATATATTTT.